This TCR beta chain was recovered during a study of T-cell reconstitution after alpha-beta-depleted transplantation in children. A library of TCRbeta sequences, prepared with unique molecular identifiers, was generated. Via MiXCR, TCRdb re-called the PCR reads, giving one row per CDR3 protein. The repertoire includes about 440,000 distinct CDR3 sequences, roughly 44% of them detected once, and approximately 25% sits in the top ten. Study-level results: A year post-transplant, T-cell counts and diversity derived mostly from newly produced T cells.

Notes on this clonotype: What it recognizes is unknown.

The CDR3 is 15 amino acids. Germline V CDR1 and CDR2: SGDLS, YYNGEE. V lost 2 bases, J lost 4 bases, and 14 bases lay in between. This chain links TRBV9 with TRBJ2-3, with D perhaps matching TRBD1 or TRBD2 (7 bases each). The TCR sequence derives from a girl aged 2 to 10 with aplastic anemia, due to receive a stem cell transplant. Sequences were derived from PBMCs, sampled before TCRalphabeta/CD19-depleted stem cell transplant. CDR3 residues: CASSVRGREPDTQYF. The CDR3 bases are TGTGCCAGCAGCGTCAGGGGGAGGGAACCAGATACGCAGTATTTT.